The subject of this entry is one T cell receptor (beta chain). The data stem from a study of T cell responses to AZD1222 COVID-19 vaccine. Germline loops: CDR1 SGHRS, CDR2 YFSETQ. Trimming cost V 4 bases and J 2 bases; bases outside gene matches: 5. CDR3 length: 15 residues. Only in-frame clones appear in the TCRdb table, and some are missing; sequencing was by immunoSEQ multiplex PCR. Here the sample spans tens of thousands of clones, approximately 89% being singletons. V gene TRBV5-1 combines with J gene TRBJ1-3; 8 positions agree with TRBD1. This sequence originates from an adult in good health. The material was peripheral blood, obtained on day 0 of AZD1222 vaccination. CDR3 amino acids: CASSTQTGAGNTIYF. The CDR3 DNA sequence: TGCGCCAGCAGCACCCAGACAGGGGCTGGAAACACCATATATTTT. Full variable domain (rest looked up from reference TRBV5-1 and TRBJ1-3): KAGVTQTPRYLIKTRGQQVTLSCSPISGHRSVSWYQQTPGQGLQFLFEYFSETQRNKGNFPGRFSGRQFSNSRSEMNVSTLELGDSALYLCASSTQTGAGNTIYFGEGSWLTVV.